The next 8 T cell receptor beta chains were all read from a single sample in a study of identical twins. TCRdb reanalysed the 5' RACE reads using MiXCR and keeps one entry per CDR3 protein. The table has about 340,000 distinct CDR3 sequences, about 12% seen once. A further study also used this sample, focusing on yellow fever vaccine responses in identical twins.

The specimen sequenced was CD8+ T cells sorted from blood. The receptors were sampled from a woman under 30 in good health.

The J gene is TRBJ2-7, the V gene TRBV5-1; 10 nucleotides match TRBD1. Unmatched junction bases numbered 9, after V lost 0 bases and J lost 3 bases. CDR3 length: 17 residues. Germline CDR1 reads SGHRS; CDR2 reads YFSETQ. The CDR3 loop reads CASSLVGGQGSDYEQYF. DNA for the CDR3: TGCGCCAGCAGCTTGGTTGGGGGACAGGGGTCTGACTACGAGCAGTACTTC.

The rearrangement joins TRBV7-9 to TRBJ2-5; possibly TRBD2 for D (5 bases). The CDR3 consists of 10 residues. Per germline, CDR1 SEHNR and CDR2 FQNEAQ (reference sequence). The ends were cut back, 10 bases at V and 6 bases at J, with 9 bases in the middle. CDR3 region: CATGGQTQYF. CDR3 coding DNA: TGTGCCACCGGCGGGCAGACCCAGTACTTC.

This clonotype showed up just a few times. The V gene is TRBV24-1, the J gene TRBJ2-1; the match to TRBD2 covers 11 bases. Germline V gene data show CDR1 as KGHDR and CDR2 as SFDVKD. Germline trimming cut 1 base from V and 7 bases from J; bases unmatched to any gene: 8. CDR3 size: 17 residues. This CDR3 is CATSDFGTSGTSNEQFF. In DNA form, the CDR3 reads TGTGCCACCAGTGATTTCGGGACTAGCGGAACGTCTAATGAGCAGTTCTTC.

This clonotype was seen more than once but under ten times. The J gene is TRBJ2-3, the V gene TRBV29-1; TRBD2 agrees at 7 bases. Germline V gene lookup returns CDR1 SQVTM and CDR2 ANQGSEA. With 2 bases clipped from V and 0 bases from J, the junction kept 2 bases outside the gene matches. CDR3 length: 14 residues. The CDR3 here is CSVELAVSTDTQYF. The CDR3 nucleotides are TGCAGCGTTGAACTAGCGGTTAGCACAGATACGCAGTATTTT.

The CDR3: CASTRTSGGEQFF. The DNA for the CDR3 is TGTGCCAGCACTCGGACTAGCGGTGGTGAGCAGTTCTTC. The gene calls are TRBV5-6 and TRBJ2-1, with 10 bases that match TRBD2. The CDR3 is made up of 13 amino acids. Germline trimming cut 6 bases from V and 9 bases from J; bases unmatched to any gene: 6. Germline lookup yields CDR1 SGHDT and CDR2 YYEEEE.

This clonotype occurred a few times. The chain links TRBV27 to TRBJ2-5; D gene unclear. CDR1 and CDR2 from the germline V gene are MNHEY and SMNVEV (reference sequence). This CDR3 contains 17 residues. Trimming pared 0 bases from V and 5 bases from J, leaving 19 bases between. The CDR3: CASSLSPGSSPRETQYF. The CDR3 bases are TGTGCCAGCAGTTTATCTCCCGGCTCCAGCCCCCGGGAGACCCAGTACTTC.

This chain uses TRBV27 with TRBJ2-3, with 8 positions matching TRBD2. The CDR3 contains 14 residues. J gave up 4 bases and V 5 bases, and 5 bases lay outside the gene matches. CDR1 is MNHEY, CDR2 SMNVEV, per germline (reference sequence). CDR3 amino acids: CASSVREESDTQYF. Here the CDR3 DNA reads TGTGCCAGCAGTGTGCGGGAGGAGTCAGATACGCAGTATTTT.

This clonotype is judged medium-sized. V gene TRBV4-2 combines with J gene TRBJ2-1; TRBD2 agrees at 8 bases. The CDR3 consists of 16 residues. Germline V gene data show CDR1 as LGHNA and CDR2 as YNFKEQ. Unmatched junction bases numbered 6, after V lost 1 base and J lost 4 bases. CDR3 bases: TGTGCCAGCAGCCAAGTCCCAGCGGGAGATTACAATGAGCAGTTCTTC. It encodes CASSQVPAGDYNEQFF.